Shown below are 10 T cell receptor beta chains from a single sample sequenced in a study of control samples from healthy donors and cancer patients. Produced via immunoSEQ multiplex PCR; TCRdb's table is partial and in-frame only. This sample has some 120,000 clones, with more than 75% found just once. Source material: blood. All receptors derive from a man between 60 and 70 years old in good health.

This chain joins TRBV19 and TRBJ1-4; D not resolved. The CDR3 runs 15 residues. V lost 6 bases, J lost 0 bases, and 11 bases lay in between. Germline values: CDR1 LNHDA, CDR2 SQIVND (reference sequence). CDR3 loop: CASREDRTTNEKLFF. In DNA form, the CDR3 reads TGTGCCAGTAGAGAAGACCGCACAACTAATGAAAAACTGTTTTTT.

This clone occurred once. The chain carries TRBV9 and TRBJ2-5; 9 nucleotides match TRBD2. Germline CDR1 and CDR2: SGDLS and YYNGEE. The junction had 7 bases not matched to a gene; V was cut back by 0 bases and J by 4 bases. The CDR3 totals 16 residues. For the CDR3, the DNA is TGTGCCAGCAGCGTAGTAAGTAGCGGGGGTGTAGAGACCCAGTACTTC. Protein product: CASSVVSSGGVETQYF.

This clone has just a few counts. Other DNA sequences in the sample encode the same CDR3. The rearrangement uses TRBV27 and TRBJ1-1; possible D gene TRBD1, 6 bases. The CDR3 totals 13 residues. V gave up 5 bases and J gave up 0 bases, with 7 bases separating them. The V gene's germline CDR1 is MNHEY and CDR2 SMNVEV (reference sequence). CDR3 sequence reads: CASSAGVNTEAFF. Here the CDR3 DNA reads TGTGCCAGCAGTGCAGGGGTGAACACTGAAGCTTTCTTT.

This sequence joins TRBV6-5 and TRBJ2-7; D may be TRBD2 (6 bases). The CDR3 length is 15 residues. Germline V gives CDR1 MNHEY, CDR2 SVGAGI. V was shortened by 0 bases and J by 6 bases, with 15 bases between the two germline ends. The CDR3 reads CASSYSQNGGFEQYF. CDR3 in DNA: TGTGCCAGCAGTTACTCCCAAAATGGGGGGTTCGAGCAGTACTTC.

The chain uses TRBV6-5 and TRBJ1-5; 10 nucleotides line up with TRBD1. Germline V gene data show CDR1 as MNHEY and CDR2 as SVGAGI. The length of the CDR3 is 16 residues. V was pared by 0 bases and J by 4 bases, with 3 bases of the junction left unmatched. CDR3 in amino acids: CASSYSWTGGNQPQHF. CDR3 in DNA: TGTGCCAGCAGTTACTCTTGGACAGGGGGTAATCAGCCCCAGCATTTT.

The rearrangement uses TRBV7-9 and TRBJ2-3, with a tentative D call TRBD1 (5 bases). V gave up 2 bases and J gave up 8 bases, with 14 bases separating them. The CDR3 loop spans 14 amino acids. Looked up from germline, CDR1 is SEHNR and CDR2 is FQNEAQ (reference sequence). The DNA of the CDR3 is TGTGCCAGCAGCTTAATGCAAGTTCAGGGTACGCAGTATTTT. Its protein product is CASSLMQVQGTQYF.

The rearrangement links TRBV7-2 to TRBJ2-5; tentatively, D is TRBD1 (6 bases). This CDR3 contains 18 residues. Trimming pared 3 bases from V and 3 bases from J, leaving 23 bases between. Germline loops: CDR1 SGHTA, CDR2 FQGNSA. The CDR3: CASSFGTQHIGAKETQYF. The CDR3 DNA follows: TGTGCCAGCAGCTTTGGGACACAACATATTGGGGCCAAAGAGACCCAGTACTTC. The full variable domain, its missing parts supplied by reference TRBV7-2 and TRBJ2-5, is GAGVSQSPSNKVTEKGKDVELRCDPISGHTALYWYRQSLGQGLEFLIYFQGNSAPDKSGLPSDRFSAERTGGSVSTLTIQRTQQEDSAVYLCASSFGTQHIGAKETQYFGPGTRLLVL.

This sequence joins TRBV7-2 and TRBJ2-7; D might be TRBD1 or TRBD2, each matching 7 bases. The CDR3 totals 13 residues. The germline V gene encodes CDR1 SGHTA and CDR2 FQGNSA. Trimming pared 7 bases from V and 7 bases from J, leaving 17 bases between. The CDR3 loop is CASNFVQGGEQYF. The CDR3 DNA sequence: TGTGCCAGCAACTTTGTCCAGGGGGGGGAGCAGTACTTC.

The rearrangement links TRBV10-3 to TRBJ2-2; 8 bases match TRBD2. The V segment lost 5 bases and the J segment 6 bases; nucleotides outside the gene matches: 20. In germline, CDR1 is ENHRY, CDR2 SYGVKD. The CDR3 consists of 19 residues. In DNA form, the CDR3 reads TGTGCCATCAGTCCCCACGGGGGGGATCGGGGGCCCTCGGCCGGGGAGCTGTTTTTT. This codes for CAISPHGGDRGPSAGELFF.

This chain joins TRBV10-3 and TRBJ2-7, with 7 bases matching TRBD1. Germline V lookup: CDR1 ENHRY, CDR2 SYGVKD. This CDR3 spans 13 amino acids. Trimming removed 8 bases from V and 0 bases from J; junction bases left unmatched: 4. The CDR3 loop reads CAIGQASSYEQYF. The CDR3 DNA reads TGTGCCATCGGACAGGCGAGCTCCTACGAGCAGTACTTC.